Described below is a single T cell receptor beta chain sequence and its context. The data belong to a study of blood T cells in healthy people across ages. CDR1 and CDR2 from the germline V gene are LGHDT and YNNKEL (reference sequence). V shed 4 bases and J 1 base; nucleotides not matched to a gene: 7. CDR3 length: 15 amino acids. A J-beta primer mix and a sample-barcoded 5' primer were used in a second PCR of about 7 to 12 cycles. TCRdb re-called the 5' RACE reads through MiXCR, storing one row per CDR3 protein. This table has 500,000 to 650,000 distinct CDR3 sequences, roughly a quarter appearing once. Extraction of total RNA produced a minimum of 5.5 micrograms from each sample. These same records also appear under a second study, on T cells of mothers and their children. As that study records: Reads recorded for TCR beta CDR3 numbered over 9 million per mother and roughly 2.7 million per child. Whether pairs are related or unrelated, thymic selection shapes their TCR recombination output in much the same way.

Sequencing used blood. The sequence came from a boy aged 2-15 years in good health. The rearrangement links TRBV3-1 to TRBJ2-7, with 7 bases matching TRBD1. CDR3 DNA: TGTGCCAGCAGCCCCACAGGGGTTGAGTCCTACGAGCAGTACTTC. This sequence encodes CASSPTGVESYEQYF.